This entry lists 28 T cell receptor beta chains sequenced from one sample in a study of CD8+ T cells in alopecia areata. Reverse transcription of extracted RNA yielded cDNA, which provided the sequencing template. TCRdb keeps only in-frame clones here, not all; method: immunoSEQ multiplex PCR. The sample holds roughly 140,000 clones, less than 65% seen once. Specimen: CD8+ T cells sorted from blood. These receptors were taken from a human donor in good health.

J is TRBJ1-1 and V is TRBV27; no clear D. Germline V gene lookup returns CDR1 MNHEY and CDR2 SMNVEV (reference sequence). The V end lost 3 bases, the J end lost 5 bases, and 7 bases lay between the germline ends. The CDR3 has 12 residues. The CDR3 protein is CASSFGSTEAFF. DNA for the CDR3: TGTGCCAGCAGTTTCGGGAGTACTGAAGCTTTCTTT.

CDR3 bases: TGCGCCAGCAGCCAAGTCAAGGGGAGGACTGAAGCTTTCTTT. It codes for CASSQVKGRTEAFF. This sequence joins TRBV4-1 and TRBJ1-1; D is perhaps TRBD1 (5 bases). The CDR3 length is 14 residues. CDR1 is MGHRA and CDR2 is YSYEKL in the germline V gene. Trimming shortened V by 1 base and J by 5 bases, and 11 bases separated the two germline ends.

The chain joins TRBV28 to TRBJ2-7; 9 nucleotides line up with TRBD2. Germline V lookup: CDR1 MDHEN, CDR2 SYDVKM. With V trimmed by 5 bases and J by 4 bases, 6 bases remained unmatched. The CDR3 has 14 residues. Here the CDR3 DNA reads TGTGCCAGCAGTCTCAGTAGCGGGGGTTACGAGCAGTACTTC. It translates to CASSLSSGGYEQYF.

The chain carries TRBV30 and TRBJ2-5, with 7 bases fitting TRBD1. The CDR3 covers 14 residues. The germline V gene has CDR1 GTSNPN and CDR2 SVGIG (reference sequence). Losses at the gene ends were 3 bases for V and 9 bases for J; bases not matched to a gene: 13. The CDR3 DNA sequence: TGTGCCTGGAGACCTACCCCCCTTACAGGGGCCCAGTACTTC. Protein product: CAWRPTPLTGAQYF. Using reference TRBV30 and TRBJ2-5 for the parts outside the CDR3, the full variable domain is SQTIHQWPATLVQPVGSPLSLECTVEGTSNPNLYWYRQAAGRGLQLLFYSVGIGQISSEVPQNLSASRPQDRQFILSSKKLLLSDSGFYLCAWRPTPLTGAQYFGPGTRLLVL.

CDR3 amino acids: CASSQNQPQHF. The DNA of the CDR3 is TGTGCCAGCAGCCAAAATCAGCCCCAGCATTTT. This chain joins TRBV6-6 and TRBJ1-5; D not resolved. From germline, CDR1 is MNHNY and CDR2 SVGAGI (reference sequence). V was shortened by 6 bases and J by 4 bases, with 4 bases between the two germline ends. This CDR3 is 11 amino acids long.

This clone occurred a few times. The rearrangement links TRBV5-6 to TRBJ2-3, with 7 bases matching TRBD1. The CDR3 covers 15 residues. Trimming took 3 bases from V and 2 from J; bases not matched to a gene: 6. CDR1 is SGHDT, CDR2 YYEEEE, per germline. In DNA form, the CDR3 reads TGTGCCAGCAGCTCAACAGGGGTCTACACAGATACGCAGTATTTT. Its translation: CASSSTGVYTDTQYF.

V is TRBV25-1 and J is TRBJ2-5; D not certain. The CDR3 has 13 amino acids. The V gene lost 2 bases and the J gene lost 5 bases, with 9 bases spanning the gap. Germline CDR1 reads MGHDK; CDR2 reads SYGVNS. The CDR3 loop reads CASSERVGETQYF. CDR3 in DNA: TGTGCCAGCAGTGAAAGGGTGGGGGAGACCCAGTACTTC.

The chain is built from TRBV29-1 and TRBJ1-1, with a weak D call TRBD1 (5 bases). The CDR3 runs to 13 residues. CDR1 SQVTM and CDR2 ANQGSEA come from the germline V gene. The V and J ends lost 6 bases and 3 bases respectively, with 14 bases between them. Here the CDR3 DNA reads TGCAGCGTCTACGGGCAGGGCTACACTGAAGCTTTCTTT. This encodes CSVYGQGYTEAFF.

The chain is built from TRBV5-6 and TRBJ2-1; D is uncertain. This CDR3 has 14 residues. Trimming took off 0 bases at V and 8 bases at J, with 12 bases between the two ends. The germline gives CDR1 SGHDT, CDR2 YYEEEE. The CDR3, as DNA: TGTGCCAGCAGCTTGGCCTGGGCCTTGCATGAGCAGTTCTTC. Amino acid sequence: CASSLAWALHEQFF.

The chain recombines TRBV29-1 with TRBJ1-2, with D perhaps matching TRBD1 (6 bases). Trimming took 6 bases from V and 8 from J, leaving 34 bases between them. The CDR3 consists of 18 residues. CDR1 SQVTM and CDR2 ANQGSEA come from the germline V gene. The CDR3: CSVPFTGSGLEVVGGYTF. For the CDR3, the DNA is TGCAGCGTCCCTTTTACAGGGAGCGGTTTGGAAGTTGTTGGCGGCTACACCTTC.

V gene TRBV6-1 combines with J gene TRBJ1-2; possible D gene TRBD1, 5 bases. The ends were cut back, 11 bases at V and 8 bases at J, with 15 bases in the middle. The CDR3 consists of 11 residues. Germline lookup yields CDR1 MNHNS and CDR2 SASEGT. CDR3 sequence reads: CAAGAGNGYTF. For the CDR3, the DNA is TGTGCCGCTGGGGCAGGGAACGGCTACACCTTC.

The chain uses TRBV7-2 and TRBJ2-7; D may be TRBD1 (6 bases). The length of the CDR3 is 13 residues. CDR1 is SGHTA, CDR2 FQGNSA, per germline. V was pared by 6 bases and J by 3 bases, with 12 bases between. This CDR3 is CASSYRENYEQYF. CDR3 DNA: TGTGCCAGCAGTTACAGGGAGAACTACGAGCAGTACTTC.

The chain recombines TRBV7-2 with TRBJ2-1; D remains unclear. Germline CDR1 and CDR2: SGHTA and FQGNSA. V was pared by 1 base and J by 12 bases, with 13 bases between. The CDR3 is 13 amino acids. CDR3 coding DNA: TGTGCCAGCAGCTTAGACTTAGGCCGTATGCAGTTCTTC. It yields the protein CASSLDLGRMQFF.

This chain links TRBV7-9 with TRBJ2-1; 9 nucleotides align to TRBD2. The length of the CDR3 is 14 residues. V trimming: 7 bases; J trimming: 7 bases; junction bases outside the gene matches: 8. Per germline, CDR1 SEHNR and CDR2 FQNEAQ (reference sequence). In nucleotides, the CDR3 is TGTGCCAGCAACCAAGCGGGAGGTGTGAATGAGCAGTTCTTC. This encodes CASNQAGGVNEQFF.

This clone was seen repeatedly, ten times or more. The CDR3 is CASSDRIGDTGELFF. CDR3 DNA: TGTGCCAGCAGTGACAGGATTGGGGACACCGGGGAGCTGTTTTTT. The rearrangement links TRBV6-4 to TRBJ2-2; D ambiguous. Trimming pared 2 bases from V and 3 bases from J, leaving 10 bases between. The germline V gene has CDR1 MRHNA and CDR2 SNTAGT. The CDR3 runs to 15 residues.

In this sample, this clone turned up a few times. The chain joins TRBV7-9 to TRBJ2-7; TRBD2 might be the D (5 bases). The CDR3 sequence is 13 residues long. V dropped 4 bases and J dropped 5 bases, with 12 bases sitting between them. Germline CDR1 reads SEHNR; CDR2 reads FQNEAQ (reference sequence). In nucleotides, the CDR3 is TGTGCCAGCAGCTCCCTGATGGAGGACGAGCAGTACTTC. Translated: CASSSLMEDEQYF. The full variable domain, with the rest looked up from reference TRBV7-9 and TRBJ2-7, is DTGVSQNPRHKITKRGQNVTFRCDPISEHNRLYWYRQTLGQGPEFLTYFQNEAQLEKSRLLSDRFSAERPKGSFSTLEIQRTEQGDSAMYLCASSSLMEDEQYFGPGTRLTVT.

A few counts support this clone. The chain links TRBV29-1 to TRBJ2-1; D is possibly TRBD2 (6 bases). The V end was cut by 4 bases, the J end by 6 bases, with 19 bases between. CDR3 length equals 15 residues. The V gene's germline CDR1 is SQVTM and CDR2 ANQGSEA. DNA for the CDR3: TGCAGCGTTGTTTTTGCGGGGCAGGGACGCAATGAGCAGTTCTTC. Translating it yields CSVVFAGQGRNEQFF.

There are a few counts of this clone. CDR3 sequence (DNA): TGTGCCAGCAGCTGGGGGTCAGCTGCGACCTACAATGAGCAGTTCTTC. The encoded protein is CASSWGSAATYNEQFF. The rearrangement uses TRBV7-8 and TRBJ2-1; D possibly uses TRBD1 or TRBD2 (5 bases each). Per germline, CDR1 SGHVS and CDR2 FQNEAQ. The germline V and J ends were trimmed by 4 bases and 2 bases, with 15 bases remaining between them. The CDR3 sequence is 16 residues long.

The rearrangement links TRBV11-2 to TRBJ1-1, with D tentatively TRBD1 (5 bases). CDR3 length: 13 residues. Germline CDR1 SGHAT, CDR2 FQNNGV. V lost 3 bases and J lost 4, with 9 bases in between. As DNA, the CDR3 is TGTGCCAGCAGCTTCGGGGGAGTCACTGAAGCTTTCTTT. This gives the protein CASSFGGVTEAFF.

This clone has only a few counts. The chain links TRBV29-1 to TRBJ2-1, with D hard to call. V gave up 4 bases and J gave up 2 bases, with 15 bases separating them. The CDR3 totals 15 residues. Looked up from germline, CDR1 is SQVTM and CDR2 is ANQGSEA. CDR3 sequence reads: CSVVGRRPPYNEQFF. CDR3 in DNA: TGCAGCGTTGTCGGAAGGAGACCGCCCTACAATGAGCAGTTCTTC.

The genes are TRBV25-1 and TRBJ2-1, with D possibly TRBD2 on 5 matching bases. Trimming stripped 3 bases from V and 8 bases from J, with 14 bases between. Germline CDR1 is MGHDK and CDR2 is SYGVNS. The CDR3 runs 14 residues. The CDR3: CASSEFLWEHEQFF. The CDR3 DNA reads TGTGCCAGCAGTGAGTTCCTATGGGAGCATGAGCAGTTCTTC.

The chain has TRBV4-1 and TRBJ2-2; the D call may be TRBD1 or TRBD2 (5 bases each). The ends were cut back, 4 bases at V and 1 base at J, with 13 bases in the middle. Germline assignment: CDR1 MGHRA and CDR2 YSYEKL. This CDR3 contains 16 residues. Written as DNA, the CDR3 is TGCGCCAGCAGCCTCATGAGGGGCGAGAACACCGGGGAGCTGTTTTTT. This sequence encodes CASSLMRGENTGELFF.

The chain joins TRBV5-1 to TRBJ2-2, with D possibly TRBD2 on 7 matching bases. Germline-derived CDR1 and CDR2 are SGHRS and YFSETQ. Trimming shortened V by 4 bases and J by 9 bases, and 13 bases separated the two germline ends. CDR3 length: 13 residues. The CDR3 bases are TGCGCCAGCAGCCGGGAGCGGGACAGGGAGCTGTTTTTT. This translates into CASSRERDRELFF. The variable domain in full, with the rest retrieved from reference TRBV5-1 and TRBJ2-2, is KAGVTQTPRYLIKTRGQQVTLSCSPISGHRSVSWYQQTPGQGLQFLFEYFSETQRNKGNFPGRFSGRQFSNSRSEMNVSTLELGDSALYLCASSRERDRELFFGEGSRLTVL.

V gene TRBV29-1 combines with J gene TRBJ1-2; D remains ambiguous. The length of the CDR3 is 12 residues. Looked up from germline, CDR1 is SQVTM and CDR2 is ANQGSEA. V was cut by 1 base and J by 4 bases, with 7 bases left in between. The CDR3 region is CSVEAAAYGYTF. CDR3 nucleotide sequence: TGCAGCGTTGAAGCGGCCGCCTATGGCTACACCTTC.

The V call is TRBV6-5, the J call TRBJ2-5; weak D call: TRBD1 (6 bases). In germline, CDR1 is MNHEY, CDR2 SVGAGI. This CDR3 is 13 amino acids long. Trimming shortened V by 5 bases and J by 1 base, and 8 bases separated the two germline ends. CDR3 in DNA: TGTGCCAGCAGTGTACAGGGCCAAGAGACCCAGTACTTC. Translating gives CASSVQGQETQYF.

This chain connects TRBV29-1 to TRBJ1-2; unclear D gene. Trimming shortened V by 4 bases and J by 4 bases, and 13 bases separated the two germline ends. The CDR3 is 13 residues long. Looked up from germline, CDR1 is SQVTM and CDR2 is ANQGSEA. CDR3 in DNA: TGCAGCGTTGGTTCCGGGATCGGCTATGGCTACACCTTC. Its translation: CSVGSGIGYGYTF.

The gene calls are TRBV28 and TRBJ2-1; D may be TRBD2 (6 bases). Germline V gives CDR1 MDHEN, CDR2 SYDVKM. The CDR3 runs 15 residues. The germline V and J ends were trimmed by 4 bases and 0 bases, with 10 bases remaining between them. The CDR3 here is CASSSGTLSYNEQFF. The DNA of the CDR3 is TGTGCCAGCAGTTCTGGGACTCTCTCCTACAATGAGCAGTTCTTC.

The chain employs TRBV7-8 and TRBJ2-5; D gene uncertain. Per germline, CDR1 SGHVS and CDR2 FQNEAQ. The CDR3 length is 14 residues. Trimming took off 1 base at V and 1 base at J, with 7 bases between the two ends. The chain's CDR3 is CASSLEPLQETQYF. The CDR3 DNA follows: TGTGCCAGCAGCTTAGAACCTCTCCAAGAGACCCAGTACTTC.